This TCR beta chain appears in the sequencing data of a study of blood T cells in healthy people across ages. General observations from the study: Because donor CMV status was unknown, expanded clonotype changes were possibly confounded.

CDR3 length: 14 amino acids. Germline V gene sequence: CDR1 SNHLY, CDR2 FYNNEI. Trimming took off 2 bases at V and 4 bases at J, with 11 bases between the two ends. As concerns this clonotype: The antigen remains unidentified.

A second roughly 7 to 12 cycle PCR used barcoded and J-beta primers. Each of the cDNA molecules was tagged by a template-switch adaptor with 12 random nucleotides. MiXCR, applied by TCRdb to the 5' RACE reads, yields one record per CDR3 protein. The sample comprises about 1.6 million distinct CDR3 sequences, 30% to 40% of which are singletons, and over 9% rests with the top ten. V usage is TRBV2 and J usage is TRBJ2-5, with no clear D. Sample: blood. The receptor's source is a woman in her twenties or thirties in good health. This CDR3 is CASSEIQVAETQYF. CDR3 nucleotides: TGTGCCAGCAGTGAAATCCAAGTAGCAGAGACCCAGTACTTC.